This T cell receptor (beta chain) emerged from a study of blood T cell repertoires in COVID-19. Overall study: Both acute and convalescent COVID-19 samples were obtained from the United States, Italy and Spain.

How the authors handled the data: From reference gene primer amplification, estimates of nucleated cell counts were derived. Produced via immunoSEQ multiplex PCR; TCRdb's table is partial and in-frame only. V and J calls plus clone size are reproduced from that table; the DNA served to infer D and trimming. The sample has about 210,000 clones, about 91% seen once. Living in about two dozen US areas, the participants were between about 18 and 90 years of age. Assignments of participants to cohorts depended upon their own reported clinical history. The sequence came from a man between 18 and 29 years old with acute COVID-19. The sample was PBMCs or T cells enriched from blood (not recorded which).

This CDR3 is CASSLPHRGRQPQHF. The CDR3 DNA is TGTGCCAGCAGTTTGCCCCACAGGGGGCGGCAGCCCCAGCATTTT. The chain links TRBV28 to TRBJ1-5; TRBD1 matches at 9 bases. Trimming removed 3 bases from V and 7 bases from J; junction bases left unmatched: 7. This CDR3 has 15 amino acids. The germline V gene has CDR1 MDHEN and CDR2 SYDVKM.